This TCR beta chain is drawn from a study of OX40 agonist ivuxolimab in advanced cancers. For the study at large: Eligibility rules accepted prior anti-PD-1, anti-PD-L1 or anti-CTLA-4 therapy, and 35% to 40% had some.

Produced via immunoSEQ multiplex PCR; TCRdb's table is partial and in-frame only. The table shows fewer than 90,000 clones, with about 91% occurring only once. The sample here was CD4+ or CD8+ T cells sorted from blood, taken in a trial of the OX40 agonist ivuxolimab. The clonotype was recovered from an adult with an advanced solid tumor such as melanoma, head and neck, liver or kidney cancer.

The CDR3 reads CASSLLGGVDTGELFF. As DNA, the CDR3 is TGTGCCAGCAGCTTGTTGGGGGGTGTAGACACCGGGGAGCTGTTTTTT. The rearrangement uses TRBV5-6 and TRBJ2-2; perhaps TRBD2 as D (6 bases). V gave up 1 base and J gave up 3 bases, with 13 bases separating them. The CDR3 is 16 amino acids. CDR1 is SGHDT, CDR2 YYEEEE, per germline.